The sequence of this T cell receptor (beta chain) was determined in a study of shared clonotypes between healthy human individuals. Across the whole study: Three CD4 naive, three CD4 memory, two CD8 naive and one CD8 memory plate were used per donor.

How the authors handled the data: Junction-only immunoSEQ data arrived without quality scores, meaning filtering differed. Sequenced by immunoSEQ multiplex PCR; TCRdb stores in-frame clones only, minus some. The V and J calls and clone size were taken over from that table, and D and trimming were inferred from the DNA. The table has millions of clones, more than 90% seen once. Points from the study as a whole: Limitation of the genetic and exposure-history diversity represented came from the few donors.

Every donor was a Caucasian adult from Nashville, Tennessee. Note on this clone: Its antigen is not known.

This TCR was sampled from a man in his late teens or twenties in good health. The sequenced sample was naive CD4+ T cells sorted from blood. Subset given: CD45RA+ positively selected.

CDR3 nucleotides: TGTGCCAGCAGTCCGCCGTCCTACGAGCAGTACTTC. As protein: CASSPPSYEQYF. The chain is built from TRBV6-5 and TRBJ2-7, with no clear D. The CDR3 contains 12 residues. The V and J ends lost 5 bases and 1 base respectively, with 6 bases between them. CDR1 MNHEY and CDR2 SVGAGI come from the germline V gene.